The entry that follows covers one T cell receptor beta chain sequence. It was with 60 Vbeta and 13 Jbeta primers that the PCR ran. Here immunoSEQ multiplex PCR was the method, and the copy in TCRdb shows in-frame clones only, minus some. The sample includes 65,000 to 90,000 clones, 72% of them seen just once. V was cut by 5 bases and J by 1 base, with 14 bases left in between. Per germline, CDR1 SGHNT and CDR2 YENEEA. This CDR3 has 15 amino acids. These data come from a study of cytomegalovirus exposure and HLA in healthy donors. The sample taken for sequencing was PBMCs. The chain has TRBV11-3 and TRBJ1-1; D is unclear. This TCR came from a middle-aged woman in good health and CMV-seropositive. The CDR3: CASSTARAGNTEAFF. The CDR3 DNA reads TGTGCCAGCAGCACGGCTAGAGCGGGGAACACTGAAGCTTTCTTT.